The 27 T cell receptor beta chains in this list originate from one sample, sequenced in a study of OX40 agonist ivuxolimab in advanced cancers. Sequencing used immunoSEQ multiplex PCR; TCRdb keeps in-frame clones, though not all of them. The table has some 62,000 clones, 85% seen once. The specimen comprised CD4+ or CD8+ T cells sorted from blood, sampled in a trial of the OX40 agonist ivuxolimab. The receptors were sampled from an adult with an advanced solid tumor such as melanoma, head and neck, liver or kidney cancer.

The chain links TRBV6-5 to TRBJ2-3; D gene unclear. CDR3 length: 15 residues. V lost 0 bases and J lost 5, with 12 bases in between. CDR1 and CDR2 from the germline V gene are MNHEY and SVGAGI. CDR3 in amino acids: CASSYSIGLLDTQYF. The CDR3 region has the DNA TGTGCCAGCAGTTACTCGATCGGCCTTTTAGATACGCAGTATTTT.

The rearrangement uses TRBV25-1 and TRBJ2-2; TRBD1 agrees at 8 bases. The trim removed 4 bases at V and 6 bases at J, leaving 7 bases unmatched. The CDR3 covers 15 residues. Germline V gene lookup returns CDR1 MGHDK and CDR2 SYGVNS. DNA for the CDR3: TGTGCCAGCAGTGCCAACAGGGGGGTGTCCGGGGAGCTGTTTTTT. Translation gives CASSANRGVSGELFF. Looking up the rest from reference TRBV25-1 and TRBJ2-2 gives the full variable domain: EADIYQTPRYLVIGTGKKITLECSQTMGHDKMYWYQQDPGMELHLIHYSYGVNSTEKGDLSSESTVSRIRTEHFPLTLESARPSHTSQYLCASSANRGVSGELFFGEGSRLTVL.

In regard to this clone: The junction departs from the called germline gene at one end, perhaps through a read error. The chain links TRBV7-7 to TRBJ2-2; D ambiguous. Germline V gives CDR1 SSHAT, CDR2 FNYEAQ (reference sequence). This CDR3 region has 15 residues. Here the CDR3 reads CASSRTQAHTGELFF. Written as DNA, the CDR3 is TGTGCTAGCAGCCGAACCCAGGCTCACACCGGGGAGCTGTTTTTT.

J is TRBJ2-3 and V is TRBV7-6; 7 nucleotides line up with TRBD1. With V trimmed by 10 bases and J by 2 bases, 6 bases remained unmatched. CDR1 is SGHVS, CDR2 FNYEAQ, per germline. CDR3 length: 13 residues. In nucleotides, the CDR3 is TGTGCCACTACGGGACAGAACACAGATACGCAGTATTTT. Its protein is CATTGQNTDTQYF. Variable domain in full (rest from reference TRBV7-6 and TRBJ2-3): GAGVSQSPRYKVTKRGQDVALRCDPISGHVSLYWYRQALGQGPEFLTYFNYEAQQDKSGLPNDRFSAERPEGSISTLTIQRTEQRDSAMYRCATTGQNTDTQYFGPGTRLTVL.

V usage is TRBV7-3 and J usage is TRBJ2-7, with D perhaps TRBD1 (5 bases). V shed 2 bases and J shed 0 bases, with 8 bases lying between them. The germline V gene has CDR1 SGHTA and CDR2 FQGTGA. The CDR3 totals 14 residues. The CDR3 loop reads CASSLGASSYEQYF. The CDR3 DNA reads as TGTGCCAGCAGCTTAGGGGCAAGCTCCTACGAGCAGTACTTC. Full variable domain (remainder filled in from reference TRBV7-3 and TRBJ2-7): GAGVSQTPSNKVTEKGKYVELRCDPISGHTALYWYRQSLGQGPEFLIYFQGTGAADDSGLPNDRFFAVRPEGSVSTLKIQRTERGDSAVYLCASSLGASSYEQYFGPGTRLTVT.

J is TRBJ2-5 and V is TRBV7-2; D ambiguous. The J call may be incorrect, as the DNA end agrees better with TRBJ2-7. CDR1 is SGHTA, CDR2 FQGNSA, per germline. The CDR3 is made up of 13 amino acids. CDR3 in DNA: TGTGCCAGCAGCTTAAGTTACGACTACGAGCAGTACTTC. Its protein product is CASSLSYDYEQYF.

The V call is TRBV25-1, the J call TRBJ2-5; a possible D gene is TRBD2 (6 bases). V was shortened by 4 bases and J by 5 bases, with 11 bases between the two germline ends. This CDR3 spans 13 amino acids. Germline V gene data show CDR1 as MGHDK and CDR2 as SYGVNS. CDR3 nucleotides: TGTGCCAGCAGTGGACTTGGAGGGGAGACCCAGTACTTC. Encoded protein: CASSGLGGETQYF.

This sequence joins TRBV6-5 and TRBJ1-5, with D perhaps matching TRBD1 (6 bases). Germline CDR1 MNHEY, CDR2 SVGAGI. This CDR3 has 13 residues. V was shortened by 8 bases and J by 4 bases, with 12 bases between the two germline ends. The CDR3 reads CASQGSLNQPQHF. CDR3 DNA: TGTGCCAGCCAGGGGAGCCTAAATCAGCCCCAGCATTTT.

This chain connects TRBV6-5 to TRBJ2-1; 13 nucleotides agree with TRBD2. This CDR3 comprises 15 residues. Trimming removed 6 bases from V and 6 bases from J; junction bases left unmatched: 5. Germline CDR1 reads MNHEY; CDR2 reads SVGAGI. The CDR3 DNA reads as TGTGCCAGCAGCCCATGGACTAGCGGGAGCAATGAGCAGTTCTTC. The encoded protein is CASSPWTSGSNEQFF.

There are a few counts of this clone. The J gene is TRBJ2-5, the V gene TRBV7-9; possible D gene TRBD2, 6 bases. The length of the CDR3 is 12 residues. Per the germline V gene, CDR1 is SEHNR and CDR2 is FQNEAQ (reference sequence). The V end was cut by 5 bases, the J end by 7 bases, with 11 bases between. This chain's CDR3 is CASSPPGGTQYF. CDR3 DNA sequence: TGTGCCAGCAGCCCCCCCGGGGGGACCCAGTACTTC.

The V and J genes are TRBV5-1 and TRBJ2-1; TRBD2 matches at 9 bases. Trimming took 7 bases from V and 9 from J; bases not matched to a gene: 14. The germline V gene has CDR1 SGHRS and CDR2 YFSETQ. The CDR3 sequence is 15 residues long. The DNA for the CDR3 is TGCGCCAGCGGAAAGACTAGCGGAGGTTTGGGTGAGCAGTTCTTC. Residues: CASGKTSGGLGEQFF.

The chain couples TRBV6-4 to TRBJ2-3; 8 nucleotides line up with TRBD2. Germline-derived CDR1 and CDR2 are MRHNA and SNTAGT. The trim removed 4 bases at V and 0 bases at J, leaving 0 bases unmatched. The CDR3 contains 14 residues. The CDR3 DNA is TGTGCCAGCAGTGCTAGCGGGAGCACAGATACGCAGTATTTT. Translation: CASSASGSTDTQYF.

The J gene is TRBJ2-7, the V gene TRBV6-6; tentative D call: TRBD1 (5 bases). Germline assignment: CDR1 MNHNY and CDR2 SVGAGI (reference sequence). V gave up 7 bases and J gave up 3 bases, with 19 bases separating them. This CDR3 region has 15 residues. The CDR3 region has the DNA TGTGCCAGCACCCAGGGCGCAGTTCCAAGCTACGAGCAGTACTTC. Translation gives CASTQGAVPSYEQYF.

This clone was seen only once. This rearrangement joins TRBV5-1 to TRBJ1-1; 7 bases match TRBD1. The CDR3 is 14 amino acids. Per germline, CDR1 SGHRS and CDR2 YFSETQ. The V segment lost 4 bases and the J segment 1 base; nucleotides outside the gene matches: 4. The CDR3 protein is CASSPGTENTEAFF. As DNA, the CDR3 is TGCGCCAGCAGCCCCGGGACAGAGAACACTGAAGCTTTCTTT.

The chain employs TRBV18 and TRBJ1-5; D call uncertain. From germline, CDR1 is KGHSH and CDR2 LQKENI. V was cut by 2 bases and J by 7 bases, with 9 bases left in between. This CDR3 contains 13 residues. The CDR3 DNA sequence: TGTGCCAGCTCACCAGGGGATGAGCAGCCCCAGCATTTT. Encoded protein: CASSPGDEQPQHF.

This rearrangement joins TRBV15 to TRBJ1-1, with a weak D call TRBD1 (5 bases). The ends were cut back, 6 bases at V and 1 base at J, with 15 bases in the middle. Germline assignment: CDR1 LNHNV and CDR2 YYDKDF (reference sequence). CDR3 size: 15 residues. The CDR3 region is CATREIGAGNTEAFF. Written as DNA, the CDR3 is TGTGCCACCAGAGAAATCGGGGCTGGGAACACTGAAGCTTTCTTT.

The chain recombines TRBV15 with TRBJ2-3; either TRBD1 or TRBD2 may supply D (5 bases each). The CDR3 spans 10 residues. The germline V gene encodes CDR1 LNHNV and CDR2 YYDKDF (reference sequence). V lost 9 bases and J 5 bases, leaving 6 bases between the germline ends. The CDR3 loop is CATGGDTQYF. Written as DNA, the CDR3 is TGTGCCACTGGGGGAGATACGCAGTATTTT.

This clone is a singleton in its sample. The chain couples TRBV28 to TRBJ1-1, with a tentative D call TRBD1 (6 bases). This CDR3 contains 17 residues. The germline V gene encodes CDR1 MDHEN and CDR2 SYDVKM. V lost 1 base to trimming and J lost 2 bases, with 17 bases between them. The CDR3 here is CASSLFLQGYLNTEAFF. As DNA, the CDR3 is TGTGCCAGCAGTTTATTTTTGCAGGGGTATCTCAACACTGAAGCTTTCTTT.

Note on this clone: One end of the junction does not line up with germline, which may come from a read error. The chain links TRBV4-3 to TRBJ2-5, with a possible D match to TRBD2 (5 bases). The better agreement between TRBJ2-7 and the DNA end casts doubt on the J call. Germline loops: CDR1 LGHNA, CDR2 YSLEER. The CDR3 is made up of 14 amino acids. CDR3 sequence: CASSQVDSSNEQYF. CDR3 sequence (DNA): TGCGCCAGCAGCCAAGTGGACTCCTCCAACGAGCAGTACTTC.

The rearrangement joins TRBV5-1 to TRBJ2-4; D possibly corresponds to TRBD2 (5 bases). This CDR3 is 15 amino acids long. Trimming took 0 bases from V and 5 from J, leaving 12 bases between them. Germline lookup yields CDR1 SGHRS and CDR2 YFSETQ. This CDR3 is CASSLDPGIQNIQYF. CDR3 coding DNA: TGCGCCAGCAGCTTGGATCCGGGGATCCAAAACATTCAGTACTTC.

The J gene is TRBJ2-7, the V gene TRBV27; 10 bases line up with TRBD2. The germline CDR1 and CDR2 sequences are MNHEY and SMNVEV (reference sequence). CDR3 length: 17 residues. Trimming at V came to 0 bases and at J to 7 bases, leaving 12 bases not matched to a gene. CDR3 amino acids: CASSLSVGTSGTGEQYF. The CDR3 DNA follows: TGTGCCAGCAGTTTATCCGTAGGTACTAGCGGGACTGGGGAGCAGTACTTC.

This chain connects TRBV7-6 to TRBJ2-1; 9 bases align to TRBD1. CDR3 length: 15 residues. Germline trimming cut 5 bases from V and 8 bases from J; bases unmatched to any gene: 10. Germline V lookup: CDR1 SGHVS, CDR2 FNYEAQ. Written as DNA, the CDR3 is TGTGCCAGCAGCCCAAGACAGGGGGGGATCGATGAGCAGTTCTTC. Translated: CASSPRQGGIDEQFF.

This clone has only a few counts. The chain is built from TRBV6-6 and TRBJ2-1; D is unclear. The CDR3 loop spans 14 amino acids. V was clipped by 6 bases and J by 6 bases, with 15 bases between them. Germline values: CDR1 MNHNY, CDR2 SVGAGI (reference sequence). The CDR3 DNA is TGTGCCAGCAGCCCCTCCCCTATCGGCAATGAGCAGTTCTTC. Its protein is CASSPSPIGNEQFF.

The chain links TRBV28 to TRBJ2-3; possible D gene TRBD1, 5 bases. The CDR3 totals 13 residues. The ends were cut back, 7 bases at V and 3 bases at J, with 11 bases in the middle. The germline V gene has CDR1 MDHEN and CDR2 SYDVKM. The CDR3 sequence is CASTGGATDTQYF. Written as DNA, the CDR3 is TGTGCCAGCACGGGTGGGGCGACAGATACGCAGTATTTT. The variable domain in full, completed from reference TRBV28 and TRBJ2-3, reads DVKVTQSSRYLVKRTGEKVFLECVQDMDHENMFWYRQDPGLGLRLIYFSYDVKMKEKGDIPEGYSVSREKKERFSLILESASTNQTSMYLCASTGGATDTQYFGPGTRLTVL.

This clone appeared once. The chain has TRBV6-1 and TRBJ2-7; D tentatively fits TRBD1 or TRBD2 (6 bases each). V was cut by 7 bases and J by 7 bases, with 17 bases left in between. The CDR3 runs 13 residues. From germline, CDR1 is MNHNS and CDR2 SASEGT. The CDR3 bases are TGTGCCAGCAAAAGGAGGGTACAGGGAGAGCAGTACTTC. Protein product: CASKRRVQGEQYF.

CDR3 residues: CASSQATTGQHWAEAFF. CDR3 bases: TGCGCCAGCAGCCAAGCGACGACAGGGCAACACTGGGCTGAAGCTTTCTTT. The chain combines TRBV4-1 with TRBJ1-1, with 7 bases aligning to TRBD1. Germline lookup yields CDR1 MGHRA and CDR2 YSYEKL. Germline trimming cut 1 base from V and 6 bases from J; bases unmatched to any gene: 14. This CDR3 region has 17 residues.

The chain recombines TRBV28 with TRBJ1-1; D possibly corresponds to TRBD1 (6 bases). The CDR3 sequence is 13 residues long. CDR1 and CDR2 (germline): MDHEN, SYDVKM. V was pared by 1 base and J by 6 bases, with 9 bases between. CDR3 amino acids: CASSLLGAPEAFF. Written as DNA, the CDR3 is TGTGCCAGCAGTTTATTGGGGGCCCCTGAAGCTTTCTTT.